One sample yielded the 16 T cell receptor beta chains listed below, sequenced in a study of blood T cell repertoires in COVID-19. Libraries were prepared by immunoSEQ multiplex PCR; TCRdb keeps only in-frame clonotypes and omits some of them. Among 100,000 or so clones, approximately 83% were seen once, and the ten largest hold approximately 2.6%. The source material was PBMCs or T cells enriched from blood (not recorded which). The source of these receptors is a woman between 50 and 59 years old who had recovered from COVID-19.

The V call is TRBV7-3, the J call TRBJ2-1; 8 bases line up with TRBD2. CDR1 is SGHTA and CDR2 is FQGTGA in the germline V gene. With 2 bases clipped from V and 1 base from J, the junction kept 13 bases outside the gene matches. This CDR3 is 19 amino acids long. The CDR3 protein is CASSLVYASGYSSYNEQFF. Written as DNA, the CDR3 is TGTGCCAGCAGCTTAGTGTACGCTAGCGGGTATAGTTCCTACAATGAGCAGTTCTTC.

The chain's CDR3 is CASSVATLAGEQFF. CDR3 DNA sequence: TGTGCCAGCAGCGTAGCTACCCTAGCCGGTGAGCAGTTCTTC. The chain recombines TRBV9 with TRBJ2-1, with D perhaps matching TRBD2 (5 bases). V dropped 0 bases and J dropped 9 bases, with 13 bases sitting between them. CDR1 SGDLS and CDR2 YYNGEE come from the germline V gene. This CDR3 contains 14 residues.

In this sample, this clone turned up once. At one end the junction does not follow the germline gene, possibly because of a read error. In DNA form, the CDR3 reads TGCAGCGTTGAAACAGTGGCATTTTTCTTC. It encodes CSVETVAFFF. The chain is built from TRBV29-1 and TRBJ1-2; D uncertain. This CDR3 is built from 10 residues. Per the germline V gene, CDR1 is SQVTM and CDR2 is ANQGSEA.

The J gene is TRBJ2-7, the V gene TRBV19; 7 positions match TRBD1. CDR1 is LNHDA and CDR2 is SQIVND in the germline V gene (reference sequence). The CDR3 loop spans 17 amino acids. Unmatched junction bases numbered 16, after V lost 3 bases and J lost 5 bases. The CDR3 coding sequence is TGTGCCAGTAGTATCGGCCTTTTTAGGACAGGTATCAACGAGCAGTACTTC. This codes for CASSIGLFRTGINEQYF.

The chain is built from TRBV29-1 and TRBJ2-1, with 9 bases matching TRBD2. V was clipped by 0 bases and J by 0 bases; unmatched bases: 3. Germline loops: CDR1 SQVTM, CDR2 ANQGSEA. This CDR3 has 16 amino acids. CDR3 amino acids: CSVEDHSGSSYNEQFF. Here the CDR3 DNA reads TGCAGCGTTGAAGATCATAGCGGGAGCTCCTACAATGAGCAGTTCTTC.

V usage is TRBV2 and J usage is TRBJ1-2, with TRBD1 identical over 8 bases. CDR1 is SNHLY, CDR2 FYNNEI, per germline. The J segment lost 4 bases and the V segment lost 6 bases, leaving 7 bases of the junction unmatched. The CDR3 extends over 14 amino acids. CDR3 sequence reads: CASSSRGRSYGYTF. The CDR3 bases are TGTGCCAGCAGCAGCAGGGGGCGAAGCTATGGCTACACCTTC. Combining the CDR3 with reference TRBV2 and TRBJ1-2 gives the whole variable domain EPEVTQTPSHQVTQMGQEVILRCVPISNHLYFYWYRQILGQKVEFLVSFYNNEISEKSEIFDDQFSVERPDGSNFTLKIRSTKLEDSAMYFCASSSRGRSYGYTFGSGTRLTVV.

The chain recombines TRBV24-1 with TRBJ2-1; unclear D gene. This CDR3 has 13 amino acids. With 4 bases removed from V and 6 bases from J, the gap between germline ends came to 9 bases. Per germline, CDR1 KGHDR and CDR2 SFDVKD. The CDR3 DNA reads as TGTGCCACCAGTGACCCCCTAGTCAATGAGCAGTTCTTC. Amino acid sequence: CATSDPLVNEQFF.

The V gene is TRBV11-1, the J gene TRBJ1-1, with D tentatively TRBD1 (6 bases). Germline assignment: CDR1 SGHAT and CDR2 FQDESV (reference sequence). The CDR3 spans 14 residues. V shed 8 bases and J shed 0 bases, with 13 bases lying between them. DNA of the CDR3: TGTGCCAGCCGGAGGACAGCGGTGAACACTGAAGCTTTCTTT. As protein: CASRRTAVNTEAFF.

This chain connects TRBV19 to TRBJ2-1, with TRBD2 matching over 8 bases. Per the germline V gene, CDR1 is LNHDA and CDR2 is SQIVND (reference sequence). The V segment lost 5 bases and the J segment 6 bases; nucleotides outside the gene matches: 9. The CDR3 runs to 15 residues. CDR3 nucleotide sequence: TGTGCCAGTAGTCCCACAGCGGGAGTGTCCAATGAGCAGTTCTTC. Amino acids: CASSPTAGVSNEQFF.

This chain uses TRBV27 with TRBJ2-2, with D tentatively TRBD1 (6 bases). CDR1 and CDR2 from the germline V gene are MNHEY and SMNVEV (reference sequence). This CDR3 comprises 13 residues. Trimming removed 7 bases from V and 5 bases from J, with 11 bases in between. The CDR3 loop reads CASTQGLTGELFF. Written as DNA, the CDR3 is TGTGCCAGCACCCAGGGGCTTACCGGGGAGCTGTTTTTT.

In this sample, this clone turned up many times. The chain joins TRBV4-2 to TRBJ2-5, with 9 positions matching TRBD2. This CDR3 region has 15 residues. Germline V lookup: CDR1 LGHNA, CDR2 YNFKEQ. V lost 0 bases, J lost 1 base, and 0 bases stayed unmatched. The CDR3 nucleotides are TGTGCCAGCAGCCAAGAGCGGGGGGGCCAAGAGACCCAGTACTTC. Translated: CASSQERGGQETQYF.

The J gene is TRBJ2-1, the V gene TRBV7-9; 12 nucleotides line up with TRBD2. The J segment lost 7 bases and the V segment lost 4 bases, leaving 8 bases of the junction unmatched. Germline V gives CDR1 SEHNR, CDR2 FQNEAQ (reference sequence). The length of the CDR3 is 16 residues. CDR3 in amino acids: CASSSLAGGPGNEQFF. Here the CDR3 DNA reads TGTGCCAGCAGCTCGCTAGCGGGGGGGCCGGGTAATGAGCAGTTCTTC.

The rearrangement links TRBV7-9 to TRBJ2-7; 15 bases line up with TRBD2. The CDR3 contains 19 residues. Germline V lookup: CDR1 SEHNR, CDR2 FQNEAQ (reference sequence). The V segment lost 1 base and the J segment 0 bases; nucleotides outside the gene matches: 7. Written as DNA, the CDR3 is TGTGCCAGCAGCTTAGTTGGGGGACTAGCGGGAGGTAACTCCTACGAGCAGTACTTC. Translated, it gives CASSLVGGLAGGNSYEQYF.

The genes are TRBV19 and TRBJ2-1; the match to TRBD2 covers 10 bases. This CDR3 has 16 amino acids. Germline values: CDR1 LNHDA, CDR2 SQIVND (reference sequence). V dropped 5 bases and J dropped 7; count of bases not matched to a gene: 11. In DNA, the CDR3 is TGTGCCAGTAGTTCCCGAAGCGGGAGGGCCTTAAATGAGCAGTTCTTC. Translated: CASSSRSGRALNEQFF.

In nucleotides, the CDR3 is TGCGCCAGCAGCCCGGAAGCGGGCCCAAATCCCTACAATGAGCAGTTCTTC. This sequence encodes CASSPEAGPNPYNEQFF. The rearrangement uses TRBV4-1 and TRBJ2-1, with D possibly matching TRBD2 (6 bases). The CDR3 is 17 amino acids. Trimming cost V 4 bases and J 2 bases, with 18 bases left between them. Germline V gives CDR1 MGHRA, CDR2 YSYEKL.

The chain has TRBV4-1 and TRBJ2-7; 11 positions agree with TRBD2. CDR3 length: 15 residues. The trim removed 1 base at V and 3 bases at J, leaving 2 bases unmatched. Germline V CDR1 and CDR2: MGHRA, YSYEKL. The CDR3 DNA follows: TGCGCCAGCAGCCAAGGACTAGCGGGACGCTACGAGCAGTACTTC. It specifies CASSQGLAGRYEQYF.